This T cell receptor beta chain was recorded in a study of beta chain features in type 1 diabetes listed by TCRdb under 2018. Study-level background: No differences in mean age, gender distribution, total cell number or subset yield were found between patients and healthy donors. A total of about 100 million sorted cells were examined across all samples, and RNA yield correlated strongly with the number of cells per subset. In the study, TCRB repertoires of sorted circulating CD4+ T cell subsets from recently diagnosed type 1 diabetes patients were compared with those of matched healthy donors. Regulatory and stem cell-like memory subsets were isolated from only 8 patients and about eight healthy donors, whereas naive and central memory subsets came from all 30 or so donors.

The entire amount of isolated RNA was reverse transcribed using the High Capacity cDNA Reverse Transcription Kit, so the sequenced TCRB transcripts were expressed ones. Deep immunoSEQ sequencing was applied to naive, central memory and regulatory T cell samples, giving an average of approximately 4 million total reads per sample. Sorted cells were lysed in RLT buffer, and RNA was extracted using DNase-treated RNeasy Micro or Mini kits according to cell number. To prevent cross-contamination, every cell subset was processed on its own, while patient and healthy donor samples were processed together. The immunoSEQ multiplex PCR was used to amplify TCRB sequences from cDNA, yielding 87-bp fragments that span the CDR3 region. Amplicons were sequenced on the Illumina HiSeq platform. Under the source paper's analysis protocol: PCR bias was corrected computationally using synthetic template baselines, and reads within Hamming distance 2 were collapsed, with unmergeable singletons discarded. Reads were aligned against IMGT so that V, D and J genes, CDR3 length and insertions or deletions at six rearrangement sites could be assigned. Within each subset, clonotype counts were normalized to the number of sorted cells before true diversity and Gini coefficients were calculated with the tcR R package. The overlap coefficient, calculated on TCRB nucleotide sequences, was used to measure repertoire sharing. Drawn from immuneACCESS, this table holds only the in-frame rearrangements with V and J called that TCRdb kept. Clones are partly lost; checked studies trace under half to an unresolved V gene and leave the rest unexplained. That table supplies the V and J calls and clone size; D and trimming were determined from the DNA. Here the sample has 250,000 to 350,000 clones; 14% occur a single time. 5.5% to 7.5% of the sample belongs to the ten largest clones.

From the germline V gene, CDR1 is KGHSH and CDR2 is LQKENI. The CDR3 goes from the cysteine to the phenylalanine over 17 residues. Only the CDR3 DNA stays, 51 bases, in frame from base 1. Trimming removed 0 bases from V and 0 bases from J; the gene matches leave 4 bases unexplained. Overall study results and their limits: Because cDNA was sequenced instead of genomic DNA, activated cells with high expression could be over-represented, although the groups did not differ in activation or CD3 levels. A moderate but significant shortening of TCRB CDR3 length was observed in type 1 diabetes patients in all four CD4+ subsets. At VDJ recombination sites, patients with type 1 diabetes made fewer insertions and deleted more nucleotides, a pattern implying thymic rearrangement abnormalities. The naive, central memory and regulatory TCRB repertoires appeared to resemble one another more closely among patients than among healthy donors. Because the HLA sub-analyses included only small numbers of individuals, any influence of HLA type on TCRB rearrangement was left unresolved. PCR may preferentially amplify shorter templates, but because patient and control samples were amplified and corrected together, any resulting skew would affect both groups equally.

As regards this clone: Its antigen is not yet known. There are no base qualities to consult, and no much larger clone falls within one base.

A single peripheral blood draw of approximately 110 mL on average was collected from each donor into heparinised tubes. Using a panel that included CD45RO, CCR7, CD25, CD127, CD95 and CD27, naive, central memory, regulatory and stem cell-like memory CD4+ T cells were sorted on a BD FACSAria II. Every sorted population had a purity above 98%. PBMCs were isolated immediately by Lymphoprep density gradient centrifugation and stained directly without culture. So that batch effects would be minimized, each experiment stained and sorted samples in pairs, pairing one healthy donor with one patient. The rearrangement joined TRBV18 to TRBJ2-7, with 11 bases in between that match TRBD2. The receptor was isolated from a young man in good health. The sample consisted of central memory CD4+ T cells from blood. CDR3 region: CASSPPGLAESSYEQYF. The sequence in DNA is TGTGCCAGCTCACCACCGGGACTAGCGGAGAGCTCCTACGAGCAGTACTTC.